This T cell receptor (beta chain) was recorded in a study of technical replicates of blood from several donors. Only in-frame clones appear in the TCRdb table, and some are missing; sequencing was by immunoSEQ multiplex PCR. There are under 100,000 clones in the sample; almost 96% occur only once, and over 0.2% lies in the top ten. The CDR3 has 14 residues. Germline values: CDR1 ENHRY, CDR2 SYGVKD. The germline V and J ends were trimmed by 11 bases and 2 bases, with 19 bases remaining between them. The sample taken for sequencing was T cells isolated from PBMCs. This receptor was identified in a human donor in good health. The V call is TRBV10-3, the J call TRBJ2-7, with D possibly TRBD1 on 6 matching bases. The CDR3 DNA sequence: TGTGCCTCCTACGATCCAGGGGAAGCCTACGAGCAGTACTTC. This gives the protein CASYDPGEAYEQYF.